This TCR beta chain was obtained from a study of blood T cell repertoires in COVID-19. TCRdb keeps only in-frame clones here, not all; method: immunoSEQ multiplex PCR. The sample holds some 180,000 clones, around 76% seen once. This CDR3 has 15 amino acids. Per germline, CDR1 SGHVT and CDR2 SQSDAQ. J gave up 5 bases and V 1 base, and 5 bases lay outside the gene matches. The sequence derives from a woman between 55 and 75 years old with COVID-19, enrolled during active disease. J is TRBJ1-5 and V is TRBV7-4; 7 nucleotides match TRBD1. The sequenced sample consisted of peripheral blood. CDR3 nucleotide sequence: TGTGCCAGCAGCTTAGGAAAAACAGGGGATCAGCCCCAGCATTTT. It encodes CASSLGKTGDQPQHF.